The 17 T cell receptor beta chains below all came from one sample that was sequenced in a study of blood T cell repertoires in COVID-19. Profiled with immunoSEQ multiplex PCR; TCRdb holds only in-frame clones, not every one. This repertoire shows about 160,000 clones, approximately 90% found once; its top ten account for just under 4%. The sequencing sample was made of peripheral blood. Receptors originate from a woman in her sixties who had recovered from COVID-19.

The chain carries TRBV7-9 and TRBJ2-7; 7 nucleotides agree with TRBD1. The J segment lost 1 base and the V segment lost 4 bases, leaving 7 bases of the junction unmatched. The germline V gene encodes CDR1 SEHNR and CDR2 FQNEAQ (reference sequence). The CDR3 has 15 residues. CDR3 sequence reads: CASSSGQEYSYEQYF. CDR3 DNA: TGTGCCAGCAGCTCTGGACAGGAGTATTCCTACGAGCAGTACTTC.

This chain joins TRBV6-6 and TRBJ2-3; no clear D. Germline values: CDR1 MNHNY, CDR2 SVGAGI (reference sequence). The CDR3 contains 12 residues. Trimming took 6 bases from V and 2 from J, leaving 6 bases between them. The CDR3 reads CASSQSTDTQYF. The CDR3 DNA is TGTGCCAGCAGCCAATCCACAGATACGCAGTATTTT.

The V call is TRBV11-2, the J call TRBJ1-2; D unresolved. V was trimmed by 1 base and J by 0 bases, leaving 9 bases between them. The CDR3 is made up of 15 amino acids. Germline CDR1 is SGHAT and CDR2 is FQNNGV. CDR3 DNA: TGTGCCAGCAGCTTAGTCGGGAGCACTAACTATGGCTACACCTTC. The encoded protein is CASSLVGSTNYGYTF.

V is TRBV24-1 and J is TRBJ2-1; the match to TRBD2 covers 10 bases. This CDR3 has 17 amino acids. Germline values: CDR1 KGHDR, CDR2 SFDVKD. Germline trimming cut 2 bases from V and 3 bases from J; bases unmatched to any gene: 6. Here the CDR3 reads CATSDSKTSGNYNEQFF. Here the CDR3 DNA reads TGTGCCACCAGTGATTCGAAAACTAGCGGGAACTACAATGAGCAGTTCTTC.

The table lists this clone with a few counts. The genes are TRBV11-2 and TRBJ1-2; TRBD1 aligns across 7 bases. This CDR3 has 15 amino acids. Germline V gene data show CDR1 as SGHAT and CDR2 as FQNNGV. The V and J ends lost 4 bases and 8 bases, in that order; junction bases with no gene match: 13. The CDR3 DNA reads as TGTGCCAGCAGCTCCAGGGACAGAAGCGCTATCGGCTACACCTTC. Translation: CASSSRDRSAIGYTF.

The rearrangement uses TRBV7-3 and TRBJ2-3; 9 bases match TRBD2. V shed 0 bases, J shed 0 bases, and the junction held 16 bases outside the gene matches. The CDR3 totals 21 residues. Germline CDR1 is SGHTA and CDR2 is FQGTGA. This CDR3 is CASSLTPPSGGPYLSTDTQYF. CDR3 sequence (DNA): TGTGCCAGCAGCTTAACGCCCCCCAGCGGGGGGCCCTACTTGAGCACAGATACGCAGTATTTT.

This chain connects TRBV3-1 (or the pseudogene TRBV3-2) to TRBJ2-3; TRBD2 might be the D (6 bases). The CDR3 extends over 16 amino acids. The V gene's germline CDR1 is LGHDT and CDR2 YNNKEL (reference sequence). Between the trimmed V and J ends, which lost 0 bases and 2 bases, there was a span of 12 bases. The CDR3 nucleotides are TGTGCCAGCAGCCAAGATTTTGGAGGGGCCACAGATACGCAGTATTTT. This translates into CASSQDFGGATDTQYF.

This chain joins TRBV7-8 and TRBJ2-6, with D possibly matching TRBD1 (5 bases). Germline CDR1 and CDR2: SGHVS and FQNEAQ. V lost 5 bases to trimming and J lost 2 bases, with 13 bases between them. The CDR3 loop spans 16 amino acids. CDR3 nucleotides: TGTGCCAGCAGCCCTCAGGGAAGGACTGGGGCCAACGTCCTGACTTTC. Protein sequence: CASSPQGRTGANVLTF. The whole variable domain, filled in from reference TRBV7-8 and TRBJ2-6, reads GAGVSQSPRYKVAKRGQDVALRCDPISGHVSLFWYQQALGQGPEFLTYFQNEAQLDKSGLPSDRFFAERPEGSVSTLKIQRTQQEDSAVYLCASSPQGRTGANVLTFGAGSRLTVL.

CDR3 in amino acids: CASSPLGQGPTDTQYF. The CDR3 DNA follows: TGTGCCAGCAGCCCTTTGGGACAGGGTCCCACAGATACGCAGTATTTT. This chain joins TRBV9 and TRBJ2-3, with TRBD1 identical over 9 bases. Germline loops: CDR1 SGDLS, CDR2 YYNGEE. CDR3 length equals 16 residues. Trimming cost V 4 bases and J 2 bases; bases outside gene matches: 8.

CDR3 DNA sequence: TGCGCCAGCAGCCAAGGGGGGGAGTCCTACGAGCAGTACTTC. This encodes CASSQGGESYEQYF. The rearrangement links TRBV4-1 to TRBJ2-7, with D possibly being TRBD2 (6 bases). V was cut by 1 base and J by 1 base, with 8 bases left in between. The CDR3 extends over 14 amino acids. The germline gives CDR1 MGHRA, CDR2 YSYEKL.

This chain links TRBV7-9 with TRBJ2-5; 11 nucleotides match TRBD1. The J segment lost 5 bases and the V segment lost 6 bases, leaving 2 bases of the junction unmatched. CDR1 is SEHNR, CDR2 FQNEAQ, per germline (reference sequence). This CDR3 is built from 13 residues. This CDR3 reads CASSRTGGETQYF. The DNA for the CDR3 is TGTGCCAGCAGTCGGACAGGGGGCGAGACCCAGTACTTC.

V gene TRBV5-1 combines with J gene TRBJ2-5; possibly TRBD1 for D (6 bases). The CDR3 sequence is 14 residues long. V dropped 6 bases and J dropped 5 bases, with 17 bases sitting between them. Germline V gene sequence: CDR1 SGHRS, CDR2 YFSETQ. CDR3 bases: TGCGCCAGCATGCAGGGGATCGTTGGGGAGACCCAGTACTTC. Protein: CASMQGIVGETQYF.

This clone occurred once. This chain connects TRBV5-4 to TRBJ2-5, with 15 bases lining up with TRBD2. This CDR3 contains 17 residues. Trimming removed 4 bases from V and 5 bases from J; junction bases left unmatched: 9. CDR1 and CDR2 from the germline V gene are SGHNT and YYREEE (reference sequence). CDR3 DNA: TGTGCCAGCAGCCCCGGGGGGACTAGCGGGAGGTCGGAGACCCAGTACTTC. Its protein product is CASSPGGTSGRSETQYF.

The chain has TRBV29-1 and TRBJ1-1, with TRBD1 as a possible D gene (6 bases). Germline V gene lookup returns CDR1 SQVTM and CDR2 ANQGSEA. The CDR3 is 17 amino acids. The CDR3 sequence: CSLSRGGGPAVNTEAFF. The CDR3 DNA follows: TGCAGTCTGAGTCGGGGTGGGGGCCCGGCGGTTAACACTGAAGCTTTCTTT.

This clone has just one count. The CDR3 coding sequence is TGTGCCAGCAGCCAAGTAGGAGGGTCTGAGACGTGGGAAGGGCCGCGACCCTACACCTTC. Translating gives CASSQVGGSETWEGPRPYTF. The chain combines TRBV3-1 (or the pseudogene TRBV3-2) with TRBJ1-2; D gene unclear. V dropped 1 base and J dropped 10 bases, with 34 bases sitting between them. This CDR3 is built from 20 residues. Germline lookup yields CDR1 LGHDT and CDR2 YNNKEL (reference sequence).

This CDR3 reads CASSPRPESAQAHYGYTF. CDR3 in DNA: TGTGCCAGTAGTCCCCGACCTGAGAGCGCACAGGCCCACTATGGCTACACCTTC. The chain is built from TRBV19 and TRBJ1-2; weak D call: TRBD1 (5 bases). V lost 5 bases and J lost 3, with 25 bases in between. This CDR3 region has 18 residues. The germline gives CDR1 LNHDA, CDR2 SQIVND (reference sequence).

The rearrangement uses TRBV5-1 and TRBJ2-1, with D perhaps matching TRBD2 (6 bases). The CDR3 is made up of 15 amino acids. V lost 6 bases, J lost 3 bases, and 16 bases lay in between. The germline V gene has CDR1 SGHRS and CDR2 YFSETQ. The CDR3 bases are TGCGCCAGCACCCATGGGGGGATAAGCTACAATGAGCAGTTCTTC. Translating gives CASTHGGISYNEQFF. Filled out from reference TRBV5-1 and TRBJ2-1, the complete variable domain reads KAGVTQTPRYLIKTRGQQVTLSCSPISGHRSVSWYQQTPGQGLQFLFEYFSETQRNKGNFPGRFSGRQFSNSRSEMNVSTLELGDSALYLCASTHGGISYNEQFFGPGTRLTVL.